A selection of T cell receptor beta chains follows, all from one sample in a study of cytomegalovirus exposure and HLA in healthy donors. Method: immunoSEQ multiplex PCR; TCRdb's copy keeps in-frame clones and lacks some. Of about 140,000 clones in the sample, roughly three fifths were seen once. Material: PBMCs. Receptors were obtained from a male donor in good health and CMV-seronegative. The CDR3 runs from the conserved cysteine through the conserved F or W. The D gene is left open where the match is weak. The size field is filled for only some rows; it gives once, few, many or a size class.

cdr3_aa: CASSPRLVQETQYF
cdr3_nt: TGTGCCAGCAGCCCCCGACTAGTCCAAGAGACCCAGTACTTC
d_call: .
j_call: TRBJ2-5
v_call: TRBV13
clone_size: few

cdr3_aa: CASSVYSNQPQHF
cdr3_nt: TGCGCCAGCAGTGTATATAGCAATCAGCCCCAGCATTTT
d_call: .
j_call: TRBJ1-5
v_call: TRBV10-2
clone_size: .

cdr3_aa: CASSYSMGRASSEQYF
cdr3_nt: TGTGCCAGCAGTTACTCGATGGGCAGGGCCTCCTCCGAGCAGTACTTC
d_call: .
j_call: TRBJ2-7
v_call: TRBV6-5
clone_size: .

cdr3_aa: CSVEMRGQGYEQFF
cdr3_nt: TGCAGCGTTGAAATGAGGGGACAGGGATATGAGCAGTTCTTC
d_call: TRBD1
j_call: TRBJ2-1
v_call: TRBV29-1
clone_size: .

cdr3_aa: CASSLVGLNSPLHF
cdr3_nt: TGTGCCAGCAGCTTAGTGGGGCTCAATTCACCCCTCCACTTT
d_call: .
j_call: TRBJ1-6
v_call: TRBV11-2
clone_size: .

cdr3_aa: CASSTQGALSYTF
cdr3_nt: TGTGCCAGCAGTACACAGGGGGCGCTTAGCTACACCTTC
d_call: TRBD1
j_call: TRBJ1-2
v_call: TRBV27
clone_size: .

cdr3_aa: CASSQTLAGQETQYF
cdr3_nt: TGTGCCAGCAGCCAAACCCTAGCGGGGCAAGAGACCCAGTACTTC
d_call: TRBD2
j_call: TRBJ2-5
v_call: TRBV28
clone_size: .

cdr3_aa: CASSIPITTGNEQFF
cdr3_nt: TGTGCCAGTAGTATACCGATTACGACGGGGAATGAGCAGTTCTTC
d_call: .
j_call: TRBJ2-1
v_call: TRBV19
clone_size: .

cdr3_aa: CASDRPDREDYNSPLHF
cdr3_nt: TGTGCCAGCGACCGACCTGACAGGGAAGACTATAATTCACCCCTCCACTTT
d_call: .
j_call: TRBJ1-6
v_call: TRBV21-1
clone_size: .

cdr3_aa: CASSLYYMTGLYGYTF
cdr3_nt: TGTGCCAGCAGTTTATATTATATGACAGGACTCTATGGCTACACCTTC
d_call: .
j_call: TRBJ1-2
v_call: TRBV27
clone_size: .

cdr3_aa: CASTGGRSGYTF
cdr3_nt: TGCGCCAGCACTGGGGGGAGGAGTGGCTACACCTTC
d_call: .
j_call: TRBJ1-2
v_call: TRBV10-2
clone_size: .

cdr3_aa: CASSGLAGARSPLHF
cdr3_nt: TGTGCCAGCAGTGGACTGGCGGGGGCACGGTCACCCCTCCACTTT
d_call: .
j_call: TRBJ1-6
v_call: TRBV6-1
clone_size: .

cdr3_aa: CASSYGGNIQYF
cdr3_nt: TGTGCCAGCAGTTACGGAGGGAACATTCAGTACTTC
d_call: .
j_call: TRBJ2-4
v_call: TRBV6-5
clone_size: .

cdr3_aa: CASSLDRAGGYTF
cdr3_nt: TGTGCCAGCAGCTTAGACAGGGCTGGAGGCTACACCTTC
d_call: .
j_call: TRBJ1-2
v_call: TRBV13
clone_size: .

cdr3_aa: CASSLVSWPGANVLTF
cdr3_nt: TGTGCCAGCAGCTTGGTATCGTGGCCCGGGGCCAACGTCCTGACTTTC
d_call: .
j_call: TRBJ2-6
v_call: TRBV5-6
clone_size: .

cdr3_aa: CASSSQGLPNQPQHF
cdr3_nt: TGTGCCAGCAGCTCGCAGGGTCTTCCCAATCAGCCCCAGCATTTT
d_call: .
j_call: TRBJ1-5
v_call: TRBV6-6
clone_size: .

cdr3_aa: CASSPDRGSTEAFF
cdr3_nt: TGTGCCAGCAGCCCTGACAGGGGGAGCACTGAAGCTTTCTTT
d_call: TRBD1
j_call: TRBJ1-1
v_call: TRBV7-9
clone_size: .

cdr3_aa: CASSRDFNYGYTF
cdr3_nt: TGTGCCAGCAGCCGGGACTTTAACTATGGCTACACCTTC
d_call: .
j_call: TRBJ1-2
v_call: TRBV6-5
clone_size: .

cdr3_aa: CASSSTPVGQGEWQYF
cdr3_nt: TGCGCCAGCAGCTCCACCCCGGTAGGGCAGGGGGAATGGCAGTACTTC
d_call: TRBD1
j_call: TRBJ2-5
v_call: TRBV5-1
clone_size: .

cdr3_aa: CAWKPTSGAREQYF
cdr3_nt: TGTGCCTGGAAACCCACTAGCGGGGCCCGGGAGCAGTACTTC
d_call: TRBD2
j_call: TRBJ2-7
v_call: TRBV30
clone_size: .

cdr3_aa: CASTKQGGYTEAFF
cdr3_nt: TGTGCCAGCACTAAACAGGGGGGTTACACTGAAGCTTTCTTT
d_call: TRBD1
j_call: TRBJ1-1
v_call: TRBV6-5
clone_size: few

cdr3_aa: CASSLDGGLTGFSPLHF
cdr3_nt: TGTGCCAGCAGCTTGGACGGGGGTTTAACAGGTTTTTCACCCCTCCACTTT
d_call: .
j_call: TRBJ1-6
v_call: TRBV5-4
clone_size: .

cdr3_aa: CASSTDRSSGANVLTF
cdr3_nt: TGTGCCAGCAGCACCGACAGAAGCTCTGGGGCCAACGTCCTGACTTTC
d_call: .
j_call: TRBJ2-6
v_call: TRBV7-3
clone_size: few

cdr3_aa: CASSHPKGGTGGREQFF
cdr3_nt: TGCGCCAGCAGCCATCCTAAAGGGGGGACAGGGGGCCGTGAGCAGTTCTTC
d_call: TRBD1
j_call: TRBJ2-1
v_call: TRBV4-1
clone_size: few

cdr3_aa: CASSEILAGQETQYF
cdr3_nt: TGTGCCAGCAGTGAAATCTTGGCAGGCCAAGAGACCCAGTACTTC
d_call: .
j_call: TRBJ2-5
v_call: TRBV2
clone_size: .

cdr3_aa: CASSPTSGYTDTQYF
cdr3_nt: TGCGCCAGCAGCCCGACTAGCGGGTACACAGATACGCAGTATTTT
d_call: TRBD2
j_call: TRBJ2-3
v_call: TRBV5-1
clone_size: few

cdr3_aa: CASSPQEYEQYF
cdr3_nt: TGTGCCAGCTCACCCCAAGAGTACGAGCAGTACTTC
d_call: .
j_call: TRBJ2-7
v_call: TRBV18
clone_size: .

cdr3_aa: CAIRTGTTDTQYF
cdr3_nt: TGTGCCATTAGGACAGGGACCACAGATACGCAGTATTTT
d_call: TRBD1
j_call: TRBJ2-3
v_call: TRBV10-3
clone_size: .

cdr3_aa: CASSPRTVNTEAFF
cdr3_nt: TGTGCCAGCAGCCCCCGGACTGTGAACACTGAAGCTTTCTTT
d_call: .
j_call: TRBJ1-1
v_call: TRBV9
clone_size: .

cdr3_aa: CSAMASYEQYF
cdr3_nt: TGCAGTGCCATGGCTAGCTACGAGCAGTACTTC
d_call: .
j_call: TRBJ2-7
v_call: TRBV20-1
clone_size: .

cdr3_aa: CASSSPGDSWPYTF
cdr3_nt: TGTGCCAGCAGTTCGCCCGGGGACTCTTGGCCCTACACCTTC
d_call: .
j_call: TRBJ1-2
v_call: TRBV27
clone_size: few

cdr3_aa: CASSPTSGESYEQYF
cdr3_nt: TGTGCCAGCTCACCGACTAGCGGGGAATCCTACGAGCAGTACTTC
d_call: TRBD2
j_call: TRBJ2-7
v_call: TRBV18
clone_size: .

cdr3_aa: CASPGDLNYGYTF
cdr3_nt: TGTGCCAGCCCAGGGGATTTAAACTATGGCTACACCTTC
d_call: .
j_call: TRBJ1-2
v_call: TRBV7-9
clone_size: few

cdr3_aa: CASTTTGSTEAFF
cdr3_nt: TGCGCCAGCACTACTACAGGGAGTACTGAAGCTTTCTTT
d_call: .
j_call: TRBJ1-1
v_call: TRBV5-1
clone_size: .

cdr3_aa: CASSPRTGGAGETQYF
cdr3_nt: TGTGCTAGCAGCCCCCGGACAGGGGGCGCGGGAGAGACCCAGTACTTC
d_call: TRBD1
j_call: TRBJ2-5
v_call: TRBV7-7
clone_size: .

cdr3_aa: CASSVQDSNTGELFF
cdr3_nt: TGTGCCAGCAGCGTTCAGGACTCGAACACCGGGGAGCTGTTTTTT
d_call: .
j_call: TRBJ2-2
v_call: TRBV13
clone_size: .

cdr3_aa: CAWSVGGAVSYEQYF
cdr3_nt: TGTGCCTGGAGTGTTGGGGGGGCCGTTTCCTACGAGCAGTACTTC
d_call: .
j_call: TRBJ2-7
v_call: TRBV30
clone_size: few

cdr3_aa: CASSFEMVRGGIYNEQFF
cdr3_nt: TGTGCCAGCAGCTTCGAAATGGTGCGGGGGGGCATCTACAATGAGCAGTTCTTC
d_call: TRBD2
j_call: TRBJ2-1
v_call: TRBV7-9
clone_size: once

cdr3_aa: CASSGLAGDTQYF
cdr3_nt: TGTGCCAGCAGCGGACTAGCGGGAGATACGCAGTATTTT
d_call: TRBD2
j_call: TRBJ2-3
v_call: TRBV25-1
clone_size: once

cdr3_aa: CASSLVPSGGAKDTQYF
cdr3_nt: TGTGCCAGCAGCTTGGTGCCTAGCGGGGGGGCGAAAGATACGCAGTATTTT
d_call: TRBD2
j_call: TRBJ2-3
v_call: TRBV5-8
clone_size: .

cdr3_aa: CASIPITGSGNTIYF
cdr3_nt: TGTGCCAGCATTCCCATTACAGGCTCTGGAAACACCATATATTTT
d_call: .
j_call: TRBJ1-3
v_call: TRBV2
clone_size: .

cdr3_aa: CASSLGTGEGGGYTF
cdr3_nt: TGTGCCAGCAGCTTAGGGACAGGGGAAGGAGGGGGCTACACCTTC
d_call: TRBD1
j_call: TRBJ1-2
v_call: TRBV7-8
clone_size: once

cdr3_aa: CSSSFLDTYNSPLHF
cdr3_nt: TGTTCCAGCAGCTTCCTTGACACTTATAATTCACCCCTCCACTTT
d_call: .
j_call: TRBJ1-6
v_call: TRBV7-9
clone_size: .

cdr3_aa: CASSQDSSGNTIYF
cdr3_nt: TGTGCCAGCAGTCAAGACAGCTCTGGAAACACCATATATTTT
d_call: .
j_call: TRBJ1-3
v_call: TRBV2
clone_size: few

cdr3_aa: CASSLEIYATEAFF
cdr3_nt: TGTGCCAGCAGCTTGGAGATCTACGCCACTGAAGCTTTCTTT
d_call: .
j_call: TRBJ1-1
v_call: TRBV5-5
clone_size: many